A single sample gave rise to the 30 T cell receptor beta chains below, sequenced in a study of blood T cell repertoires in COVID-19. Profiled with immunoSEQ multiplex PCR; TCRdb holds only in-frame clones, not every one. The sample yields tens of thousands of clones, around 89% seen once. The sequencing input was peripheral blood. The receptors were gathered from a human donor in a cohort sampled during active COVID-19.

This clone was seen a handful of times. The V gene is TRBV7-9, the J gene TRBJ2-7, with TRBD1 matching 7 bases. The V and J ends lost 5 bases and 7 bases, in that order; junction bases with no gene match: 11. This CDR3 region has 14 residues. Per the germline V gene, CDR1 is SEHNR and CDR2 is FQNEAQ (reference sequence). The CDR3 DNA is TGTGCCAGCAGCCCTGACAGGGCGGTGGAGGAGCAGTACTTC. Translating gives CASSPDRAVEEQYF.

The J gene is TRBJ2-1, the V gene TRBV27; D is undetermined. CDR3 length equals 12 residues. V lost 0 bases, J lost 6 bases, and 3 bases lay in between. The germline gives CDR1 MNHEY, CDR2 SMNVEV (reference sequence). CDR3 sequence reads: CASSLSRNEQFF. CDR3 coding DNA: TGTGCCAGCAGTTTATCGCGCAATGAGCAGTTCTTC.

The DNA for the CDR3 is TGTGCCAGCAGTCCCCCCGGGAGTGACAAAAACATTCAGTACTTC. Its protein product is CASSPPGSDKNIQYF. V gene TRBV7-9 combines with J gene TRBJ2-4, with D possibly being TRBD2 (6 bases). The CDR3 extends over 15 amino acids. CDR1 SEHNR and CDR2 FQNEAQ come from the germline V gene (reference sequence). The V end was cut by 6 bases, the J end by 3 bases, with 15 bases between.

This rearrangement joins TRBV7-2 to TRBJ1-2; perhaps TRBD1 as D (5 bases). Germline-derived CDR1 and CDR2 are SGHTA and FQGNSA. This CDR3 contains 15 residues. Trimming took off 5 bases at V and 4 bases at J, with 17 bases between the two ends. The CDR3 loop reads CASSQASTGLYGYTF. CDR3 DNA sequence: TGTGCCAGCAGCCAAGCTTCAACGGGACTCTATGGCTACACCTTC. The full variable domain, in which reference TRBV7-2 and TRBJ1-2 provide the parts outside the CDR3, is GAGVSQSPSNKVTEKGKDVELRCDPISGHTALYWYRQSLGQGLEFLIYFQGNSAPDKSGLPSDRFSAERTGGSVSTLTIQRTQQEDSAVYLCASSQASTGLYGYTFGSGTRLTVV.

This clone occurred once. V usage is TRBV7-3 and J usage is TRBJ2-3, with 9 bases identical to TRBD2. Trimming removed 1 base from V and 4 bases from J; junction bases left unmatched: 9. The germline V gene has CDR1 SGHTA and CDR2 FQGTGA. The CDR3 sequence is 17 residues long. The CDR3 sequence: CASSLKRGGARADTQYF. The CDR3 DNA reads as TGTGCCAGCAGCTTAAAACGCGGGGGGGCCCGCGCAGATACGCAGTATTTT.

The rearrangement links TRBV11-1 to TRBJ2-5; perhaps TRBD1 as D (5 bases). Trimming removed 5 bases at V and 0 bases at J, with 10 bases between. Germline assignment: CDR1 SGHAT and CDR2 FQDESV (reference sequence). The CDR3 runs to 14 residues. CDR3 loop: CASSQVRDQETQYF. CDR3 nucleotides: TGTGCCAGCAGCCAAGTCAGGGACCAAGAGACCCAGTACTTC.

The rearrangement joins TRBV4-3 to TRBJ1-4, with D tentatively TRBD1 (5 bases). From germline, CDR1 is LGHNA and CDR2 YSLEER. CDR3 length: 16 residues. V was cut by 2 bases and J by 6 bases, with 16 bases left in between. This CDR3 is CASSQLGGGKYEKLFF. The DNA for the CDR3 is TGCGCCAGCAGCCAACTAGGTGGGGGGAAGTATGAAAAACTGTTTTTT.

The V call is TRBV5-1, the J call TRBJ2-7, with D possibly matching TRBD2 (5 bases). CDR3 length equals 11 residues. Germline CDR1 is SGHRS and CDR2 is YFSETQ. The ends were cut back, 6 bases at V and 2 bases at J, with 6 bases in the middle. The CDR3 coding sequence is TGCGCCAGCATCGGGGCCTACGAGCAGTACTTC. Its protein product is CASIGAYEQYF.

This clone has only one observation. The chain joins TRBV13 to TRBJ2-7; D may be TRBD1 (6 bases). The germline CDR1 and CDR2 sequences are PRHDT and FYEKMQ (reference sequence). Trimming took 0 bases from V and 2 from J, leaving 8 bases between them. This CDR3 contains 14 residues. CDR3 in DNA: TGTGCCAGCAGCTTAGGCAGGGGCCCCTACGAGCAGTACTTC. Translation gives CASSLGRGPYEQYF.

This chain joins TRBV7-9 and TRBJ2-7; D is uncertain. V lost 1 base to trimming and J lost 3 bases, with 7 bases between them. Germline CDR1 is SEHNR and CDR2 is FQNEAQ (reference sequence). The CDR3 has 13 residues. CDR3 sequence (DNA): TGTGCCAGCAGCTTAGGACAAGACTACGAGCAGTACTTC. Residues: CASSLGQDYEQYF.

The rearrangement links TRBV6-2 or TRBV6-3 to TRBJ2-7; 11 positions match TRBD2. J lost 0 bases, V lost 4 bases, and 8 bases had no gene match. CDR1 MNHEY and CDR2 SVGEGT come from the germline V gene. CDR3 length: 17 residues. Here the CDR3 DNA reads TGTGCCAGCAGTTTAAAACTAGCGGGGGATAACTCCTACGAGCAGTACTTC. This encodes CASSLKLAGDNSYEQYF.

V is TRBV3-1 (or the pseudogene TRBV3-2) and J is TRBJ2-7; D is unresolved. The CDR3 runs to 12 residues. Germline lookup yields CDR1 LGHDT and CDR2 YNNKEL (reference sequence). V shed 0 bases and J shed 2 bases, with 2 bases lying between them. The CDR3 reads CASSQDTYEQYF. In DNA, the CDR3 is TGTGCCAGCAGCCAAGACACCTACGAGCAGTACTTC.

V usage is TRBV27 and J usage is TRBJ2-4, with 7 bases matching TRBD2. This CDR3 region has 17 residues. The V gene end was trimmed by 2 bases and the J gene end by 4 bases; junction bases not matched to a gene: 11. Germline CDR1 reads MNHEY; CDR2 reads SMNVEV (reference sequence). CDR3 bases: TGTGCCAGCAGTTTAGGGGGAGGGGTGGCGGGAAAAAACATTCAGTACTTC. This gives the protein CASSLGGGVAGKNIQYF.

This rearrangement joins TRBV24-1 to TRBJ2-2; the match to TRBD1 covers 9 bases. Looked up from germline, CDR1 is KGHDR and CDR2 is SFDVKD. The CDR3 runs to 15 residues. Trimming at V came to 5 bases and at J to 3 bases, leaving 3 bases not matched to a gene. CDR3 coding DNA: TGTGCCACCAGTGGCCGGGACAGGGACACCGGGGAGCTGTTTTTT. It is translated as CATSGRDRDTGELFF.

The chain is built from TRBV27 and TRBJ2-7, with 8 positions matching TRBD1. Germline trimming cut 8 bases from V and 7 bases from J; bases unmatched to any gene: 10. The CDR3 sequence is 13 residues long. Germline CDR1 is MNHEY and CDR2 is SMNVEV (reference sequence). DNA for the CDR3: TGTGCCAGCCGCCCGGACAGGGCGAGAGAGCAGTACTTC. Translating gives CASRPDRAREQYF.

Details on this clone: This specimen includes other DNA sequences encoding the same CDR3. The V gene is TRBV5-1, the J gene TRBJ2-3; 12 bases are shared with TRBD2. Germline lookup yields CDR1 SGHRS and CDR2 YFSETQ. This CDR3 is 16 amino acids long. V gave up 4 bases and J gave up 0 bases; unmatched junction bases: 3. The CDR3 is CASSTGLAGSTDTQYF. The CDR3 DNA follows: TGCGCCAGCAGCACAGGACTAGCGGGAAGCACAGATACGCAGTATTTT.

The chain uses TRBV11-2 and TRBJ2-3; perhaps TRBD1 as D (5 bases). This CDR3 has 14 residues. Germline CDR1 is SGHAT and CDR2 is FQNNGV. Trimming pared 5 bases from V and 1 base from J, leaving 10 bases between. CDR3 DNA: TGTGCCAGCAGCCCCCTAGGGGGCACAGATACGCAGTATTTT. It codes for CASSPLGGTDTQYF.

This sequence joins TRBV2 and TRBJ2-2; 16 bases fit TRBD2. From germline, CDR1 is SNHLY and CDR2 FYNNEI. J lost 7 bases, V lost 4 bases, and 6 bases had no gene match. CDR3 length equals 17 residues. CDR3 sequence reads: CASSVGTSGRAHGELFF. The CDR3 DNA sequence: TGTGCCAGCAGTGTCGGGACTAGCGGGAGGGCGCACGGGGAGCTGTTTTTT.

CDR3 coding DNA: TGTGCCAGCAGCTTAGGCAGACAATACAATGAGCAGTTCTTC. As protein: CASSLGRQYNEQFF. This chain joins TRBV7-3 and TRBJ2-1; D not resolved. The CDR3 runs 14 residues. V lost 2 bases, J lost 4 bases, and 9 bases lay in between. Looked up from germline, CDR1 is SGHTA and CDR2 is FQGTGA.

V gene TRBV5-4 combines with J gene TRBJ1-3; D remains unclear. The germline V and J ends were trimmed by 4 bases and 6 bases, with 14 bases remaining between them. In germline, CDR1 is SGHNT, CDR2 YYREEE (reference sequence). The CDR3 has 14 residues. CDR3 region: CASSLNTAQNTIYF. In DNA, the CDR3 is TGTGCCAGCAGCCTCAACACCGCCCAAAACACCATATATTTT.

This clone was seen only a few times. The chain has TRBV19 and TRBJ2-1, with no clear D. CDR1 is LNHDA and CDR2 is SQIVND in the germline V gene (reference sequence). Deletions cut 3 bases from V and 9 bases from J, with 15 bases between. This CDR3 comprises 14 residues. CDR3 residues: CASSIRVIEPEQFF. The DNA for the CDR3 is TGTGCCAGTAGTATTCGGGTTATTGAGCCTGAGCAGTTCTTC.

The V and J genes are TRBV5-4 and TRBJ1-2; D ambiguous. CDR1 is SGHNT, CDR2 YYREEE, per germline (reference sequence). The CDR3 totals 14 residues. Between the trimmed V and J ends, which lost 4 bases and 2 bases, there was a span of 12 bases. CDR3 amino acids: CASSERHLNYGYTF. Here the CDR3 DNA reads TGTGCCAGCAGCGAAAGACACTTGAACTATGGCTACACCTTC. The entire variable domain, with the rest obtained from reference TRBV5-4 and TRBJ1-2, is as follows: ETGVTQSPTHLIKTRGQQVTLRCSSQSGHNTVSWYQQALGQGPQFIFQYYREEENGRGNFPPRFSGLQFPNYSSELNVNALELDDSALYLCASSERHLNYGYTFGSGTRLTVV.

The CDR3: CASSPGPGRQETQYF. CDR3 nucleotide sequence: TGTGCCAGCTCACCAGGGCCAGGGAGGCAAGAGACCCAGTACTTC. The chain has TRBV18 and TRBJ2-5, with D maybe TRBD2 (6 bases). The CDR3 consists of 15 residues. CDR1 is KGHSH, CDR2 LQKENI, per germline. The germline V and J ends were trimmed by 2 bases and 2 bases, with 12 bases remaining between them.

The chain recombines TRBV6-5 with TRBJ2-1; D might be TRBD2 (6 bases). This CDR3 region has 16 residues. Per germline, CDR1 MNHEY and CDR2 SVGAGI. Between the trimmed V and J ends, which lost 0 bases and 3 bases, there was a span of 12 bases. CDR3 loop: CASSYSTAGIYNEQFF. CDR3 DNA sequence: TGTGCCAGCAGTTACTCGACGGCGGGAATCTACAATGAGCAGTTCTTC.

V and J are TRBV30 and TRBJ1-2; maybe TRBD1 (5 bases). CDR1 GTSNPN and CDR2 SVGIG come from the germline V gene (reference sequence). The ends were cut back, 5 bases at V and 3 bases at J, with 10 bases in the middle. This CDR3 region has 12 residues. The CDR3 DNA follows: TGTGCCTGGTTGGACATAGACTATGGCTACACCTTC. Its protein product is CAWLDIDYGYTF. The complete variable domain, with remaining parts taken from reference TRBV30 and TRBJ1-2, reads SQTIHQWPATLVQPVGSPLSLECTVEGTSNPNLYWYRQAAGRGLQLLFYSVGIGQISSEVPQNLSASRPQDRQFILSSKKLLLSDSGFYLCAWLDIDYGYTFGSGTRLTVV.

This chain links TRBV6-5 with TRBJ2-7; D is uncertain. The CDR3 spans 11 residues. Germline V lookup: CDR1 MNHEY, CDR2 SVGAGI. The ends were cut back, 6 bases at V and 3 bases at J, with 6 bases in the middle. CDR3 sequence (DNA): TGTGCCAGCAGCAATTTCTACGAGCAGTACTTC. Encoded protein: CASSNFYEQYF.

This chain joins TRBV4-1 and TRBJ2-3, with D possibly TRBD2 on 6 matching bases. Germline CDR1 is MGHRA and CDR2 is YSYEKL. Trimming pared 4 bases from V and 4 bases from J, leaving 18 bases between. This CDR3 is built from 16 residues. The CDR3 loop reads CASSRMLRERADTQYF. In DNA form, the CDR3 reads TGCGCCAGCAGCCGGATGCTACGGGAGCGGGCAGATACGCAGTATTTT.

The chain employs TRBV5-1 and TRBJ1-2; no definite D call. The CDR3 is 13 amino acids. Trimming pared 4 bases from V and 0 bases from J, leaving 7 bases between. Germline V gives CDR1 SGHRS, CDR2 YFSETQ. The DNA for the CDR3 is TGCGCCAGCAGCGCGCAGGCTAACTATGGCTACACCTTC. Translating it yields CASSAQANYGYTF. Filled out from reference TRBV5-1 and TRBJ1-2, the complete variable domain reads KAGVTQTPRYLIKTRGQQVTLSCSPISGHRSVSWYQQTPGQGLQFLFEYFSETQRNKGNFPGRFSGRQFSNSRSEMNVSTLELGDSALYLCASSAQANYGYTFGSGTRLTVV.

The V and J genes are TRBV10-2 and TRBJ2-5; TRBD2 aligns across 11 bases. Germline trimming cut 8 bases from V and 1 base from J; bases unmatched to any gene: 18. CDR1 and CDR2 (germline): WSHSY, SAAADI. The CDR3 runs 19 residues. The CDR3: CASAHLAGGGGGSQETQYF. The CDR3 bases are TGCGCCAGCGCCCACTTAGCGGGAGGGGGCGGTGGAAGCCAAGAGACCCAGTACTTC.

The chain employs TRBV9 and TRBJ1-2, with a weak D call TRBD1 (5 bases). Trimming removed 2 bases at V and 2 bases at J, with 10 bases between. CDR1 is SGDLS, CDR2 YYNGEE, per germline. CDR3 size: 14 residues. The CDR3 loop reads CASSVGGINYGYTF. CDR3 coding DNA: TGTGCCAGCAGCGTTGGGGGGATCAACTATGGCTACACCTTC.